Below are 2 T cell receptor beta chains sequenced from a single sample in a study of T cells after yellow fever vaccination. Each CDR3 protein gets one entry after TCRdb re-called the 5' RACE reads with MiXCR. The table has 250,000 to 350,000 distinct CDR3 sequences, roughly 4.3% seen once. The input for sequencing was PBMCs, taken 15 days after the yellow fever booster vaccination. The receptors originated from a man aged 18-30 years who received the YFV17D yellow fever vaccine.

CDR3 sequence: CASSVGGGPPGSTQYF. The CDR3 DNA reads as TGTGCCAGCAGTGTGGGGGGTGGACCTCCCGGGTCTACGCAGTATTTT. The rearrangement links TRBV6-1 to TRBJ2-3, with D perhaps TRBD2 (6 bases). Germline V gene sequence: CDR1 MNHNS, CDR2 SASEGT. Between the trimmed V and J ends, which lost 4 bases and 8 bases, there was a span of 22 bases. This CDR3 has 16 amino acids.

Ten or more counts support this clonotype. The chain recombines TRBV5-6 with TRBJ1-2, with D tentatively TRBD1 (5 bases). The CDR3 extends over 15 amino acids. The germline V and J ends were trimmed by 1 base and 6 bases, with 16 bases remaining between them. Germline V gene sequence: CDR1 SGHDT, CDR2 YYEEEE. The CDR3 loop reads CASSLYRRLGDGYTF. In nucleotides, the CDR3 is TGTGCCAGCAGCTTGTACCGGAGATTGGGGGATGGCTACACCTTC.